The source of this T cell receptor (beta chain) is a study of T cells in localized non-small cell lung cancer. Study-wide results and limits: In the blood, greater T cell density corresponded to longer overall survival. Detection in adjacent lung was observed for a median around 55 of the top 100 tumor clones. As only one tumor region underwent sequencing, heterogeneity remains possible. Among the tissues sampled, uninvolved adjacent lung had the highest T cell clonality, above tumor.

Sequencing was performed with immunoSEQ multiplex PCR; in TCRdb, only in-frame clones are kept and a portion is missing. The top ten hold 26% of the sample, which has some 1,600 clones, about 20% seen once. This clone ranks as medium-sized (0.01 to 0.1%). The antigen remains unidentified. The junction had 8 bases not matched to a gene; V was cut back by 2 bases and J by 7 bases. Germline CDR1 and CDR2: SGHNT and YENEEA. CDR3 length: 16 residues. The sequencing here drew on normal lung tissue next to the tumor, taken before any cancer treatment. This sequence originates from a woman aged 40-75 years with stage I lung adenocarcinoma. The chain carries TRBV11-3 and TRBJ2-1, with 10 bases that match TRBD2. CDR3 sequence reads: CASSLTAGGPRNEQFF. CDR3 nucleotides: TGTGCCAGCAGCTTAACAGCGGGGGGGCCTAGGAATGAGCAGTTCTTC.